The next 13 T cell receptor beta chains were all read from a single sample in a study of CD8 T cells in ankylosing spondylitis. TCRdb analysed the 5' RACE reads with MiXCR anew, one entry per CDR3 protein. This table has 200,000 to 300,000 distinct CDR3 sequences, roughly a quarter appearing once. Sequencing was performed on blood, either unsorted or a sorted T cell fraction (not recorded which). The receptors shown here come from a male donor with ankylosing spondylitis or in good health (not recorded which).

The rearrangement uses TRBV6-1 and TRBJ1-6; D is undetermined. CDR1 is MNHNS and CDR2 is SASEGT in the germline V gene. V was shortened by 6 bases and J by 4 bases, with 10 bases between the two germline ends. This CDR3 region has 14 residues. The CDR3 DNA reads as TGTGCCAGCAGCCTAACTGGTTATAATTCACCCCTCCACTTT. It codes for CASSLTGYNSPLHF.

This clonotype was detected only a few times. V usage is TRBV20-1 and J usage is TRBJ2-2; perhaps TRBD1 as D (5 bases). Between the trimmed V and J ends, which lost 5 bases and 1 base, there was a span of 11 bases. The length of the CDR3 is 14 residues. The germline V gene has CDR1 DFQATT and CDR2 SNEGSKA (reference sequence). The CDR3 nucleotides are TGCAGTGCTGCCGGACACAAGAACACCGGGGAGCTGTTTTTT. It translates to CSAAGHKNTGELFF.

The rearrangement links TRBV6-2 or TRBV6-3 to TRBJ2-5; 9 positions agree with TRBD2. Germline lookup yields CDR1 MNHEY and CDR2 SVGEGT. V shed 6 bases, J shed 5 bases, and the junction held 4 bases outside the gene matches. The length of the CDR3 is 13 residues. The CDR3 reads CASRPLAGETQYF. The DNA for the CDR3 is TGTGCCAGCAGACCTCTAGCGGGGGAGACCCAGTACTTC.

This clonotype was picked up many times. A junction end diverges from the germline sequence, so it may reflect a read error. The chain links TRBV7-9 to TRBJ2-1, with D tentatively TRBD1 (6 bases). The CDR3 has 14 amino acids. The V gene's germline CDR1 is SEHNR and CDR2 FQNEAQ (reference sequence). The CDR3 loop reads CASSLGYRDNEQLF. The DNA of the CDR3 is TGTGCCAGCAGCTTAGGTTACCGGGACAATGAGCAGCTCTTC. Drawing the rest from reference TRBV7-9 and TRBJ2-1, the complete variable domain is DTGVSQNPRHKITKRGQNVTFRCDPISEHNRLYWYRQTLGQGPEFLTYFQNEAQLEKSRLLSDRFSAERPKGSFSTLEIQRTEQGDSAMYLCASSLGYRDNEQLFGPGTRLTVL.

V usage is TRBV5-6 and J usage is TRBJ2-3, with 10 positions matching TRBD1. Germline assignment: CDR1 SGHDT and CDR2 YYEEEE. This CDR3 region has 14 residues. V shed 4 bases, J shed 4 bases, and the junction held 3 bases outside the gene matches. CDR3 sequence reads: CASSEDRGADTQYF. In DNA, the CDR3 is TGTGCCAGCAGCGAGGACAGGGGGGCAGATACGCAGTATTTT.

This clonotype was recorded a few times. This chain connects TRBV12-3 or TRBV12-4 to TRBJ2-1, with 7 nucleotides matching TRBD1. The V gene end was trimmed by 6 bases and the J gene end by 5 bases; junction bases not matched to a gene: 7. This CDR3 spans 14 amino acids. The CDR3 protein is CASRKDRPDNEQFF. In DNA form, the CDR3 reads TGTGCCAGCAGGAAGGACAGGCCTGACAATGAGCAGTTCTTC.

The chain joins TRBV20-1 to TRBJ2-1; a possible D gene is TRBD2 (6 bases). The germline gives CDR1 DFQATT, CDR2 SNEGSKA (reference sequence). This CDR3 region has 12 residues. The V end was cut by 5 bases, the J end by 4 bases, with 9 bases between. The CDR3 here is CSALGTYNEQFF. For the CDR3, the DNA is TGCAGTGCTTTAGGGACTTACAATGAGCAGTTCTTC.

This clonotype was observed a handful of times. CDR3 in amino acids: CASSSRQSNQPQHF. CDR3 in DNA: TGTGCCAGCAGCTCTAGACAGAGCAATCAGCCCCAGCATTTT. The V and J genes are TRBV5-6 and TRBJ1-5, with a possible D match to TRBD1 (5 bases). V was clipped by 3 bases and J by 1 base, with 8 bases between them. Germline CDR1 reads SGHDT; CDR2 reads YYEEEE. This CDR3 spans 14 amino acids.

The chain joins TRBV30 to TRBJ2-3, with TRBD2 matching over 9 bases. V was pared by 1 base and J by 3 bases, with 8 bases of the junction left unmatched. CDR1 and CDR2 from the germline V gene are GTSNPN and SVGIG (reference sequence). The CDR3 contains 16 residues. The CDR3 DNA is TGTGCCTGGAGTGCTCCGCGGGGGGGCGGAACAGATACGCAGTATTTT. Amino acid sequence: CAWSAPRGGGTDTQYF.

This clonotype was observed at least ten times. The chain is built from TRBV12-3 or TRBV12-4 and TRBJ2-3, with D possibly called TRBD1 or TRBD2 (6 bases each). The CDR3 extends over 14 amino acids. V gave up 5 bases and J gave up 6 bases, with 15 bases separating them. This CDR3 reads CASSPIRGADTQYF. DNA for the CDR3: TGTGCCAGCAGTCCTATTAGGGGGGCGGATACGCAGTATTTT.

The V call is TRBV27, the J call TRBJ2-7; 8 bases are a match to TRBD1. With 6 bases clipped from V and 0 bases from J, the junction kept 10 bases outside the gene matches. Germline V gene sequence: CDR1 MNHEY, CDR2 SMNVEV (reference sequence). This CDR3 region has 16 residues. This chain's CDR3 is CASSPRTGMSSYEQYF. The CDR3 DNA is TGTGCCAGCAGCCCGAGGACAGGGATGAGCTCCTACGAGCAGTACTTC.

The rearrangement uses TRBV3-1 and TRBJ2-3, with 7 positions matching TRBD1. The V gene's germline CDR1 is LGHDT and CDR2 YNNKEL (reference sequence). CDR3 size: 16 residues. Germline trimming cut 3 bases from V and 1 base from J; bases unmatched to any gene: 7. This CDR3 is CASSQGTGQGTDTQYF. The CDR3 DNA follows: TGTGCCAGCAGCCAGGGGACCGGACAGGGCACAGATACGCAGTATTTT.

The genes are TRBV20-1 and TRBJ2-3; D is unclear. V lost 0 bases to trimming and J lost 5 bases, with 6 bases between them. The CDR3 runs 12 residues. Germline CDR1 is DFQATT and CDR2 is SNEGSKA (reference sequence). The CDR3 region is CSARDVGDTQYF. The CDR3, as DNA: TGCAGTGCTAGAGATGTGGGAGATACGCAGTATTTT.